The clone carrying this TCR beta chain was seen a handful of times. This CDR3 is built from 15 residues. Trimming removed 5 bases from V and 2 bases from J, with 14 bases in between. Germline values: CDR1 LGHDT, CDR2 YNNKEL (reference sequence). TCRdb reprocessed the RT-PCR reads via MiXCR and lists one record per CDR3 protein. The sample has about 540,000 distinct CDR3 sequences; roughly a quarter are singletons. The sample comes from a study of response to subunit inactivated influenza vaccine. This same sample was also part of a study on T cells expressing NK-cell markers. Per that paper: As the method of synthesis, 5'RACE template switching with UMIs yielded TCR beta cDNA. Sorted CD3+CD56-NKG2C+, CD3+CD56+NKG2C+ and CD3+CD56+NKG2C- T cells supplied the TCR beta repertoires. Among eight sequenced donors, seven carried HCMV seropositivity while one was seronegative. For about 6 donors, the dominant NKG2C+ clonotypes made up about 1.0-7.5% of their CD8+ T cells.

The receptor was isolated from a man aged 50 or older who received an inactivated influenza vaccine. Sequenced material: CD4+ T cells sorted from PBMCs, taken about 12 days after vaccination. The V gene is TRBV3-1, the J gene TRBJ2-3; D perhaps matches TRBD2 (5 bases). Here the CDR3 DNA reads TGTGCCAGCAGCGGCGGGCTAGCAGTCACAGATACGCAGTATTTT. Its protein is CASSGGLAVTDTQYF.